This TCR beta chain was documented in a study of T-cell memory formation after mild COVID-19. As for the study in general: Largely donor-specific TCR clusters were found. The study, taken as a whole, reports: Mostly located in CM and EM were contracting CD4+ clones, with contracting CD8+ clones located in EMRA. Pre-infection memory harbored some responding clones, suggesting cross-reactive memory joined.

V lost 6 bases to trimming and J lost 8 bases; unmatched junction nucleotides: 13. This CDR3 spans 14 amino acids. The germline CDR1 and CDR2 sequences are LNHDA and SQIVND (reference sequence). 5'RACE with constant-segment primers yielded barcoded, UMI-tagged TCR alpha and TCR beta cDNA libraries. TCRdb fed the 5' RACE reads into MiXCR, producing one record per CDR3 protein. The sample includes around 400,000 distinct CDR3 sequences, roughly 26% of them seen just once. This clonotype was picked up a small number of times. Its antigen is still unknown. The chain has TRBV19 and TRBJ2-7, with TRBD1 identical over 7 bases. Source material: PBMCs or a T cell subset sorted from them (not recorded which). This TCR was sampled from an adult woman who had mild COVID-19 (a few samples of this study predate the infection). Cell type and time point are not known. The CDR3 here is CASSKDRAYTKQYF. DNA of the CDR3: TGTGCCAGTAGCAAAGACAGGGCCTATACGAAGCAGTACTTC.